These T cell receptor beta chains were read from a single sample in a study of patients and donors after allogeneic stem cell transplantation. TCRdb passed the RT-PCR reads through MiXCR, listing each CDR3 protein once. Of about a million distinct CDR3 sequences in the sample, about a sixth were seen once. Sequenced: blood, either unsorted or a sorted T cell fraction (not recorded which). The receptors originated from a human donor who was either an allogeneic HSCT recipient or a stem cell or donor lymphocyte infusion donor (not recorded which). It is not recorded whose cells these are; they may come from a transplant donor. The CDR3 runs from the conserved cysteine through the conserved F or W. The D gene is left open where the match is weak. For some rows the clone size is stated as once, few or many, or as a class when expanded; others skip it.

V gene,clone size,J gene,D gene,CDR3 DNA,CDR3 protein
TRBV20-1,-,TRBJ2-7,-,TGCAGTGCTAGAGATAGGAGCGGGTGGTACGAGCAGTACTTC,CSARDRSGWYEQYF
TRBV12-3/TRBV12-4,-,TRBJ2-3,-,TGTGCCAGCAGTTTACAAGGCAGGAAGACAGATACGCAGTATTTT,CASSLQGRKTDTQYF
TRBV6-4,few,TRBJ2-1,TRBD2,TGTGCCAGCAGCATAGCGGGAGAGTACAATGAGCAGTTCTTC,CASSIAGEYNEQFF
TRBV24-1,few,TRBJ2-3,-,TGTGCCACCGGCGTACAGGGAGGGGATACGCAGTATTTT,CATGVQGGDTQYF
TRBV7-3,-,TRBJ2-3,-,TGTGCCAGCAGCCTGCGGAGGGCTTACGGAGCAGATACGCAGTATTTT,CASSLRRAYGADTQYF
TRBV5-1,few,TRBJ2-1,-,TGCGCCAGCGAACTCTCGGGTGAGCAGTTCTTC,CASELSGEQFF
TRBV20-1,few,TRBJ1-1,-,TGCAGTGCTGGCCCCATGAACACTGAAGCTTTCTTT,CSAGPMNTEAFF
TRBV12-3/TRBV12-4,few,TRBJ2-5,TRBD2,TGTGCCAGCAGTCGGACTAGCGGGAGACGGGAGACCCAGTACTTC,CASSRTSGRRETQYF
TRBV7-9,-,TRBJ2-7,-,TGTGCCAGCAGCGACCGGGGCTACCCCGCCTACGAGCAGTACTTC,CASSDRGYPAYEQYF
TRBV20-1,few,TRBJ2-7,TRBD2,TGCAGTGCTACCGCTACACTAGCGGGAAGTGTCGACGAGCAGTACTTC,CSATATLAGSVDEQYF
TRBV7-6,-,TRBJ1-6,-,TGTGCCAGCAGCTTAGCCCAACAGAATAATTCACCCCTCCACTTT,CASSLAQQNNSPLHF
TRBV7-3,-,TRBJ1-4,TRBD1,TGTGCCAGCAGCTCGGACAGGTCAAATAATGAAAAACTGTTTTTT,CASSSDRSNNEKLFF
TRBV12-3/TRBV12-4,many,TRBJ1-5,-,TGTGCCAGCAGCCACCGGCCCAGAGCCCAGCCCCAGCATTTT,CASSHRPRAQPQHF
TRBV5-1,few,TRBJ2-5,-,TGCGCCAGCAGCTCTCTCGGCGGGCGTAAAGAGACCCAGTACTTC,CASSSLGGRKETQYF
TRBV4-3,-,TRBJ2-6,-,TGCGCCAGCAGCCAAGAGGGGAACAGTGGGGCCAACGTCCTGACTTTC,CASSQEGNSGANVLTF
TRBV3-1,few,TRBJ2-4,-,TGTGCCAGCAGCCACAGGGCGGTCGGTCCCAAAAACATTCAGTACTTC,CASSHRAVGPKNIQYF
TRBV6-2/TRBV6-3,few,TRBJ2-5,-,TGTGCCAGCCGGGGGACGAAAGAGACCCAGTACTTC,CASRGTKETQYF
TRBV7-6,-,TRBJ2-6,-,TGTGCCAGCAGCGTAGAAAACTCTGGGGCCAACGTCCTGACTTTC,CASSVENSGANVLTF
TRBV20-1,many,TRBJ2-1,-,TGCAGTGCTAAAACCGGGGTATCCAATGAGCAGTTCTTC,CSAKTGVSNEQFF
TRBV3-1,few,TRBJ2-3,TRBD2,TGTGCCAGCAGCCAAGAAGGAGGACTAGCGGGGACAGATACGCAGTATTTT,CASSQEGGLAGTDTQYF
TRBV18,few,TRBJ1-2,-,TGTGCCAGCTCACCACCACAGGGTCTGGGCTACACCTTC,CASSPPQGLGYTF
TRBV5-1,few,TRBJ1-1,-,TGCGCCAGCAGCTCGGAACTAATGGGGGCTGAAAGGGTGAACACTGAAGCTTTCTTT,CASSSELMGAERVNTEAFF
TRBV15,few,TRBJ1-2,-,TGTGCCACCAGAGTGGCAGGGCGGTATGGCTACACCTTC,CATRVAGRYGYTF
TRBV10-3,few,TRBJ2-7,TRBD2,TGTGCCATCAGTCCCGCTAGCGGGAGGGCCAACTACGAGCAGTACTTC,CAISPASGRANYEQYF
TRBV4-3,many,TRBJ1-5,-,TGTGCCAGCAGTCAAGATCGCTATCAGCCCCAGCATTTT,CASSQDRYQPQHF
TRBV20-1,few,TRBJ1-2,-,TGCAGTGCTCTGCAACAGGATTACCCGAAGGGCTACACCTTC,CSALQQDYPKGYTF
TRBV12-3/TRBV12-4,many,TRBJ2-1,-,TGTGCCAGCAGCCCCCCTTACAATGAGCAGTTCTTC,CASSPPYNEQFF
TRBV24-1,-,TRBJ1-2,-,TGTGCCACCAGTGATGGCCCCAGAGCTTCTAACTATGGCTACACCTTC,CATSDGPRASNYGYTF
TRBV12-3/TRBV12-4,few,TRBJ1-6,-,TGTGCCAGCAGTATGACAGGCTTAGAGTCACCCCTCCACTTT,CASSMTGLESPLHF
TRBV6-5,few,TRBJ2-3,-,TGTGCCAGCAGTTACCCCAACAGGGCTGGAGATACGCAGTATTTT,CASSYPNRAGDTQYF
TRBV3-1,few,TRBJ2-7,TRBD2,TGTGCCAGCAGCCATTCAGGGAGGGCCTACGAGCAGTACTTC,CASSHSGRAYEQYF
TRBV5-1,few,TRBJ2-7,-,TGCGCCAGCAGCTTGGGGGCCTGGGGGACCAACTACGAGCAGTACTTC,CASSLGAWGTNYEQYF
TRBV3-1,few,TRBJ2-2,-,TGTGCCAGCAGCTACCAGACAGTCACCGGGGAGCTGTTTTTT,CASSYQTVTGELFF
TRBV20-1,-,TRBJ2-5,-,TGCAGTGCTAGACAATTGTCGGGGACCCAGTACTTC,CSARQLSGTQYF
TRBV9,-,TRBJ1-3,-,TGTGCCAGCAGCGTCCGGGCCATCGGAAACACCATATATTTT,CASSVRAIGNTIYF
TRBV20-1,few,TRBJ1-5,-,TGCAGTGCTAGAGTCGGGTACGGGGGTAGCAATCAGCCCCAGCATTTT,CSARVGYGGSNQPQHF
TRBV27,few,TRBJ2-1,TRBD2,TGTGCCAGCAGTTCCGGGACTAGCGGGATCTACAATGAGCAGTTCTTC,CASSSGTSGIYNEQFF